The 17 T cell receptor beta chains below all came from one sample that was sequenced in a study of chronic HIV infection and antiretroviral therapy. TCRdb ran MiXCR on the 5' RACE reads and lists one entry per CDR3 protein. The sample contains more than 30,000 distinct CDR3 sequences, more than 7.5% of which appear only once. Sequencing input: peripheral blood. Every receptor here comes from an adult who had HIV and had not received antiretroviral therapy, or was an uninfected healthy control (not recorded which).

This clonotype was seen many times. The chain has TRBV11-1 and TRBJ1-5, with a weak D call TRBD1 (5 bases). Germline CDR1 SGHAT, CDR2 FQDESV (reference sequence). V lost 5 bases and J 7 bases, leaving 12 bases between the germline ends. CDR3 length: 13 residues. The CDR3 DNA follows: TGTGCCAGCAGCCTCCAGGGAAACCAGCCCCAGCATTTT. Encoded protein: CASSLQGNQPQHF.

The sample holds many counts of this clonotype. CDR3 sequence: CASSPGGAYTGELFF. CDR3 DNA sequence: TGTGCCAGCAGTCCAGGGGGCGCCTACACCGGGGAGCTGTTTTTT. The V gene is TRBV7-9, the J gene TRBJ2-2, with TRBD1 matching over 8 bases. With 6 bases clipped from V and 3 bases from J, the junction kept 6 bases outside the gene matches. CDR1 is SEHNR, CDR2 FQNEAQ, per germline (reference sequence). The CDR3 consists of 15 residues.

The chain couples TRBV10-3 to TRBJ1-1; D call uncertain. The CDR3 length is 14 residues. Germline assignment: CDR1 ENHRY and CDR2 SYGVKD. Trimming removed 4 bases from V and 1 base from J, with 10 bases in between. CDR3 in DNA: TGTGCCATCAGTGTTGAGGAGGCGAACACTGAAGCTTTCTTT. The encoded protein is CAISVEEANTEAFF.

The chain combines TRBV6-2 or TRBV6-3 with TRBJ1-5; the D gene is possibly TRBD1 (6 bases). The CDR3 extends over 13 amino acids. The germline V and J ends were trimmed by 7 bases and 5 bases, with 12 bases remaining between them. Germline assignment: CDR1 MNHEY and CDR2 SVGEGT. CDR3 coding DNA: TGTGCCAGCACCGAGGGGGGTTATCAGCCCCAGCATTTT. Amino acid sequence: CASTEGGYQPQHF.

The table lists this clonotype with many counts. This chain links TRBV20-1 with TRBJ1-6; D is ambiguous. The CDR3 is 12 residues long. Trimming took off 3 bases at V and 8 bases at J, with 8 bases between the two ends. CDR1 DFQATT and CDR2 SNEGSKA come from the germline V gene (reference sequence). The CDR3 protein is CSASTSDSPLHF. In DNA, the CDR3 is TGCAGTGCTAGTACGTCGGATTCACCCCTCCACTTT.

This clonotype was found many times. This chain uses TRBV9 with TRBJ2-3; D is undetermined. The germline CDR1 and CDR2 sequences are SGDLS and YYNGEE. This CDR3 has 12 residues. With 1 base removed from V and 0 bases from J, the gap between germline ends came to 0 bases. CDR3 sequence: CASSVSTDTQYF. The CDR3 bases are TGTGCCAGCAGCGTAAGCACAGATACGCAGTATTTT.

This clonotype came up many times. The rearrangement links TRBV29-1 to TRBJ1-1, with 7 bases lining up with TRBD1. Germline CDR1 SQVTM, CDR2 ANQGSEA. The junction had 5 bases not matched to a gene; V was cut back by 1 base and J by 3 bases. The CDR3 is made up of 14 amino acids. In DNA, the CDR3 is TGCAGCGTTGAAGTGTGGACAGGAGACACTGAAGCTTTCTTT. Encoded protein: CSVEVWTGDTEAFF.

Many counts were recorded for this clonotype. CDR3 in DNA: TGTGCCAGCAGCCCTGGACATACGAGCTCCTACGAGCAGTACTTC. Its translation is CASSPGHTSSYEQYF. This chain connects TRBV7-2 to TRBJ2-7; a possible D gene is TRBD1 (5 bases). Trimming left V 5 bases short and J 0 bases short, with 14 bases between. The CDR3 consists of 15 residues. Germline loops: CDR1 SGHTA, CDR2 FQGNSA.

This clonotype has at least ten counts. The J gene is TRBJ1-1, the V gene TRBV9, with unresolved D. Trimming removed 2 bases from V and 1 base from J, with 6 bases in between. The germline V gene has CDR1 SGDLS and CDR2 YYNGEE. The CDR3 consists of 13 residues. CDR3 DNA: TGTGCCAGCAGCGTTGCAGCGAACACTGAAGCTTTCTTT. It is translated as CASSVAANTEAFF.

This chain uses TRBV5-4 with TRBJ1-1; TRBD1 is a possible D gene (5 bases). The CDR3 has 16 amino acids. Germline V CDR1 and CDR2: SGHNT, YYREEE (reference sequence). With 3 bases removed from V and 0 bases from J, the gap between germline ends came to 15 bases. The CDR3 nucleotides are TGTGCCAGCAGCTCGTCCCCGACAGCCATGAACACTGAAGCTTTCTTT. Translation gives CASSSSPTAMNTEAFF.

Ten or more counts support this clonotype. The V call is TRBV29-1, the J call TRBJ1-1; the D gene is possibly TRBD1 (5 bases). V gave up 7 bases and J gave up 0 bases, with 9 bases separating them. The CDR3 is 12 amino acids. The germline V gene encodes CDR1 SQVTM and CDR2 ANQGSEA. The CDR3 region is CSATDLNTEAFF. CDR3 in DNA: TGCAGCGCGACAGACCTGAACACTGAAGCTTTCTTT.

This clonotype has a count of ten or more. The rearrangement links TRBV14 to TRBJ2-3, with D tentatively TRBD2 (5 bases). V lost 0 bases, J lost 6 bases, and 10 bases lay in between. Germline V CDR1 and CDR2: SGHDN, FVKESK. CDR3 length: 14 residues. The CDR3 DNA is TGTGCCAGCAGCCAAGACAACTTAGCGGATACGCAGTATTTT. Translated, it gives CASSQDNLADTQYF.

The V and J genes are TRBV4-1 and TRBJ1-2; tentative D call: TRBD1 (5 bases). This CDR3 is built from 15 residues. Trimming removed 2 bases at V and 4 bases at J, with 14 bases between. Germline CDR1 and CDR2: MGHRA and YSYEKL. The CDR3 here is CASSQPQGRSYGYTF. The CDR3 DNA follows: TGCGCCAGCAGCCAACCGCAGGGACGGAGCTATGGCTACACCTTC.

The rearrangement joins TRBV3-1 to TRBJ2-1; TRBD2 matches at 7 bases. From germline, CDR1 is LGHDT and CDR2 YNNKEL (reference sequence). V gave up 0 bases and J gave up 3 bases; unmatched junction bases: 5. CDR3 length: 16 residues. CDR3 sequence (DNA): TGTGCCAGCAGCCAAGAGACGCGGGAGAACTACAATGAGCAGTTCTTC. Protein: CASSQETRENYNEQFF.

Of note for this clonotype: Possible read error: a much larger clone is one base away. The chain joins TRBV6-1 to TRBJ2-5; TRBD1 might be the D (6 bases). Germline lookup yields CDR1 MNHNS and CDR2 SASEGT. With 5 bases removed from V and 4 bases from J, the gap between germline ends came to 17 bases. The CDR3 is made up of 15 amino acids. The CDR3 here is CASSPPTGSRETQYF. The CDR3 DNA sequence: TGTGCCAGCAGTCCGCCTACAGGGTCCCGAGAGACCCAGTACTTC.

This clonotype was observed many times. The J gene is TRBJ2-1, the V gene TRBV3-1, with 9 positions matching TRBD1. V dropped 6 bases and J dropped 8; count of bases not matched to a gene: 14. The germline V gene encodes CDR1 LGHDT and CDR2 YNNKEL (reference sequence). This CDR3 has 16 residues. As DNA, the CDR3 is TGTGCCAGCAGTCCTGAACAGGGGGCCTGGGGGGATGAGCAGTTCTTC. Its translation is CASSPEQGAWGDEQFF.

This clonotype was seen ten or more times. The V call is TRBV11-1, the J call TRBJ2-1; no clear D. CDR3 length: 11 residues. With 3 bases removed from V and 10 bases from J, the gap between germline ends came to 7 bases. Germline-derived CDR1 and CDR2 are SGHAT and FQDESV (reference sequence). Written as DNA, the CDR3 is TGTGCCAGCAGCTTCGGAGTAGAGCAGTTCTTC. Its protein is CASSFGVEQFF.